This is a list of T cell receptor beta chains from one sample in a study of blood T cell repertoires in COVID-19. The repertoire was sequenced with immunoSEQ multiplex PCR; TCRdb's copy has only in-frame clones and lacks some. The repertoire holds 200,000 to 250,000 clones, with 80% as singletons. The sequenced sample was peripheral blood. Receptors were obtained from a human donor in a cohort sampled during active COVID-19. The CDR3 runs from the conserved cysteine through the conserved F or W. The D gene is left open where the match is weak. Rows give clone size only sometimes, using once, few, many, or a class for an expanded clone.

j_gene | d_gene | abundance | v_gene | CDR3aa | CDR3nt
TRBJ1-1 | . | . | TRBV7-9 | CASSPGGNTEAFF | TGTGCCAGCAGCCCCGGCGGGAACACTGAAGCTTTCTTT
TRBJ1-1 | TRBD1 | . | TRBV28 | CASTLRGRGLTEAFF | TGTGCCAGCACTCTCAGGGGCAGGGGGCTTACTGAAGCTTTCTTT
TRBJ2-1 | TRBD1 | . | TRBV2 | CASRETGVYNEQFF | TGTGCCAGCAGAGAGACAGGGGTCTACAATGAGCAGTTCTTC
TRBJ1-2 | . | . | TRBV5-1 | CASSLSGGNNYGYTF | TGCGCCAGCAGCTTATCGGGGGGGAATAACTATGGCTACACCTTC
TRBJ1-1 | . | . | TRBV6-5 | CASSYGPNTEAFF | TGTGCCAGCAGTTATGGGCCGAACACTGAAGCTTTCTTT
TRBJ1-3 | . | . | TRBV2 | CASSEEAGYGNTIYF | TGTGCCAGCAGTGAAGAAGCAGGGTACGGAAACACCATATATTTT
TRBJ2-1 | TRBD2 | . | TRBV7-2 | CASSLLAGGRSEQFF | TGTGCCAGCAGCTTACTAGCGGGAGGCCGGAGTGAGCAGTTCTTC
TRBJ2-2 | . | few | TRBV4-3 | CASSQGFQSGELFF | TGCGCCAGCAGCCAAGGGTTTCAGTCCGGGGAGCTGTTTTTT
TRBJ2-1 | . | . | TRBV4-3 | CASSPVWDSEFYNEQFF | TGCGCCAGCAGCCCAGTCTGGGACTCCGAATTCTACAATGAGCAGTTCTTC
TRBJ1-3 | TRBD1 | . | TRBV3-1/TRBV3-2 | CASSPDRALSGNTIYF | TGTGCCAGCAGCCCAGACAGGGCCCTCTCTGGAAACACCATATATTTT
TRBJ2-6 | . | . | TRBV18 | CASSPPSAGANVLTF | TGTGCCAGCTCACCACCTTCAGCTGGGGCCAACGTCCTGACTTTC
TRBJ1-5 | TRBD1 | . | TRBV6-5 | CASSEDRSVQHF | TGTGCCAGCAGCGAGGACAGGTCGGTTCAGCATTTT
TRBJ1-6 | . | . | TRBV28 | CASSFAPPYNSPLHF | TGTGCCAGCAGTTTCGCGCCTCCCTATAATTCACCCCTCCACTTT
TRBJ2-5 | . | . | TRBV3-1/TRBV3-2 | CASGGTRGETQYF | TGTGCCAGCGGAGGGACGAGGGGAGAGACCCAGTACTTC
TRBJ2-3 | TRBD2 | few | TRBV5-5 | CASSSIAHGLAGADTQYF | TGTGCCAGCAGCTCCATCGCCCACGGACTAGCGGGGGCGGATACGCAGTATTTT
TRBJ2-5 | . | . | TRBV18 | CASSPRAGQETQYF | TGTGCCAGCTCACCACGGGCGGGTCAAGAGACCCAGTACTTC
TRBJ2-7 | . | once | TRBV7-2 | CASSPSTDRSSEQYF | TGTGCCAGCAGCCCTTCCACTGACAGATCGAGCGAGCAGTACTTC
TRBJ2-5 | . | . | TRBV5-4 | CASSLAQVNGQETQYF | TGTGCCAGCAGCTTGGCTCAGGTGAACGGTCAAGAGACCCAGTACTTC
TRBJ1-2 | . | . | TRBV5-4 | CASSQNRVSANYGYTF | TGTGCCAGCAGCCAGAACCGGGTCTCGGCAAACTATGGCTACACCTTC
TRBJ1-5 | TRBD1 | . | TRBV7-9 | CASSSTGDQPQHF | TGTGCCAGCAGCTCTACAGGGGATCAGCCCCAGCATTTT
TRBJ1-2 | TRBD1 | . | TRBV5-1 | CASSLGDSNYGYTF | TGCGCCAGCAGCTTGGGGGACAGCAACTATGGCTACACCTTC
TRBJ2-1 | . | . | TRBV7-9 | CASSLSGGGLLNEQFF | TGTGCCAGCAGCTTAAGCGGCGGAGGACTACTAAATGAGCAGTTCTTC
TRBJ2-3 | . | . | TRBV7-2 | CASSPLARRTDTQYF | TGTGCCAGCAGCCCGCTGGCTAGACGCACAGATACGCAGTATTTT
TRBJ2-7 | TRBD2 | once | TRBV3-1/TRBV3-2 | CASSPSYVAGQPYEQYF | TGTGCCAGCAGCCCCTCCTATGTAGCGGGCCAACCCTACGAGCAGTACTTC
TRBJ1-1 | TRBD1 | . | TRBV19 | CASSVDRGLTEAFF | TGTGCCAGTAGCGTGGACAGGGGATTAACTGAAGCTTTCTTT
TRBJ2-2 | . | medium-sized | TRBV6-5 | CASSYDGSNTGELFF | TGTGCCAGCAGTTACGACGGGTCGAACACCGGGGAGCTGTTTTTT
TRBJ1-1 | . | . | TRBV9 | CASSAWGGNTEAFF | TGTGCCAGCAGCGCCTGGGGGGGGAACACTGAAGCTTTCTTT
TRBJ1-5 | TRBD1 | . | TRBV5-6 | CASSLALGGGGNQPQHF | TGTGCCAGCAGCTTGGCCTTAGGGGGCGGTGGCAATCAGCCCCAGCATTTT
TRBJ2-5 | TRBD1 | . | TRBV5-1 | CASTTQGAGETQYF | TGCGCCAGCACGACGCAGGGGGCAGGGGAGACCCAGTACTTC
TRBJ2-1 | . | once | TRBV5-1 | CASSTRGSVEQFF | TGCGCCAGCAGCACCCGGGGGAGTGTAGAGCAGTTCTTC
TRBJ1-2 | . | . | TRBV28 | CASQGNYGYTF | TGTGCCAGCCAGGGTAACTATGGCTACACCTTC
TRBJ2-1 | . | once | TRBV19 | CASSTEYGEQFF | TGTGCCAGTAGTACTGAGTACGGTGAGCAGTTCTTC
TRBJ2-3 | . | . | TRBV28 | CASSGRGGDTQYF | TGTGCCAGCAGCGGCCGGGGAGGAGATACGCAGTATTTT
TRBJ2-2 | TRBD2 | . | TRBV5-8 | CASIPGLAGGPDTGELFF | TGTGCCAGCATCCCAGGGCTAGCGGGAGGGCCCGACACCGGGGAGCTGTTTTTT